A single sample gave rise to the 19 T cell receptor beta chains below, sequenced in a study of T cell repertoires in cytomegalovirus infection. TCRdb ran MiXCR on the reads and lists one entry per CDR3 protein. This table holds about 300,000 distinct CDR3 sequences, roughly a tenth found once. Sequencing input: PBMCs. All receptors come from a human donor in good health (CMV status not recorded). Some clones in this sample may be carry-over from other donors' samples.

This clonotype appeared a single time. The chain couples TRBV20-1 to TRBJ2-7; D gene ambiguous. CDR3 length: 14 amino acids. Per the germline V gene, CDR1 is DFQATT and CDR2 is SNEGSKA (reference sequence). The V end was cut by 3 bases, the J end by 4 bases, with 16 bases between. The CDR3 DNA follows: TGCAGTGCTAGTAAGGTCCAGATGCCATACGAGCAGTACGTC. Its translation: CSASKVQMPYEQYV.

The genes are TRBV10-3 and TRBJ2-5; D not certain. The V end lost 3 bases, the J end lost 5 bases, and 7 bases lay between the germline ends. Looked up from germline, CDR1 is ENHRY and CDR2 is SYGVKD. The CDR3 has 12 amino acids. The chain's CDR3 is CAISEGLETQYF. In DNA, the CDR3 is TGTGCCATCAGTGAAGGGCTTGAGACCCAGTACTTC.

This clonotype was seen repeatedly, ten times or more. This chain uses TRBV28 with TRBJ1-5; D not certain. This CDR3 comprises 16 residues. V shed 6 bases and J shed 4 bases, with 19 bases lying between them. Germline values: CDR1 MDHEN, CDR2 SYDVKM. The CDR3 is CASSPRRAPTNQPQHF. The CDR3 DNA reads as TGTGCCAGCAGCCCTCGTAGAGCTCCAACGAATCAGCCCCAGCATTTT.

This clonotype has a handful of counts. This chain links TRBV5-4 with TRBJ2-1; the match to TRBD2 covers 11 bases. The CDR3 sequence is 15 residues long. V shed 4 bases, J shed 9 bases, and the junction held 9 bases outside the gene matches. Germline CDR1 SGHNT, CDR2 YYREEE (reference sequence). The CDR3 spells CASSRNSGGAGEQFF. DNA for the CDR3: TGTGCCAGCAGCCGAAATAGCGGGGGGGCCGGTGAGCAGTTCTTC.

This clonotype was recorded at least ten times. The chain has TRBV10-3 and TRBJ2-1, with 9 positions matching TRBD1. Losses at the gene ends were 11 bases for V and 10 bases for J; bases not matched to a gene: 12. The CDR3 loop spans 13 amino acids. The germline CDR1 and CDR2 sequences are ENHRY and SYGVKD. The DNA for the CDR3 is TGTGCCTCCCGGGACAGGGTTATGTGGGAGCAGTTCTTC. It yields the protein CASRDRVMWEQFF.

V usage is TRBV6-5 and J usage is TRBJ1-1; the D gene is possibly TRBD1 (6 bases). The CDR3 runs 14 residues. Germline loops: CDR1 MNHEY, CDR2 SVGAGI. V was cut by 6 bases and J by 1 base, with 12 bases left in between. CDR3 loop: CASRSVTGNTEAFF. DNA for the CDR3: TGTGCCAGCAGGTCCGTGACAGGGAACACTGAAGCTTTCTTT.

The CDR3 coding sequence is TGCAGCGCTGGGACTAGGACACTTGAGCAGTTCTTC. Its protein is CSAGTRTLEQFF. The chain couples TRBV29-1 to TRBJ2-1; 8 bases align to TRBD2. There are 12 residues in the CDR3. J was trimmed by 9 bases and V by 7 bases; bases with no gene match: 8. Germline values: CDR1 SQVTM, CDR2 ANQGSEA.

This clonotype was counted ten times or more. The chain uses TRBV28 and TRBJ1-4, with D possibly TRBD1 on 6 matching bases. The germline V gene encodes CDR1 MDHEN and CDR2 SYDVKM. This CDR3 is built from 15 residues. Deletions cut 5 bases from V and 5 bases from J, with 15 bases between. The CDR3 DNA reads as TGTGCCAGCAGTATCCTAGCGGGGGCCAATGAAAAACTGTTTTTT. Amino acids: CASSILAGANEKLFF.

A word on this clonotype: This may come from a read error, since a much larger clone is one base off. The V and J genes are TRBV2 and TRBJ1-5; D is uncertain. Germline V gene lookup returns CDR1 SNHLY and CDR2 FYNNEI. There are 13 residues in the CDR3. Trimming cost V 7 bases and J 7 bases, with 14 bases left between them. CDR3 sequence: CASTRALQQPQHF. In DNA form, the CDR3 reads TGTGCCAGCACCAGAGCCCTACAGCAGCCCCAGCATTTT.

The chain uses TRBV20-1 and TRBJ1-1; possibly TRBD1 for D (5 bases). There are 13 residues in the CDR3. V shed 3 bases and J shed 3 bases, with 11 bases lying between them. Germline V gives CDR1 DFQATT, CDR2 SNEGSKA (reference sequence). CDR3 DNA: TGCAGTGCTAGTGTGGGGCGACACACTGAAGCTTTCTTT. This translates into CSASVGRHTEAFF.

In this sample, this clonotype turned up many times. The junction shows a germline mismatch at one end, possibly a read error. This chain uses TRBV28 with TRBJ1-1; TRBD1 agrees at 7 bases. The germline CDR1 and CDR2 sequences are MDHEN and SYDVKM. CDR3 length equals 13 residues. CDR3 nucleotide sequence: TGTGCCAGCAGCCGGACAGGATTTGGAGATCCACATTTT. Its protein is CASSRTGFGDPHF.

This clonotype came up many times. The chain couples TRBV11-2 to TRBJ1-2, with D maybe TRBD1 (5 bases). There are 13 residues in the CDR3. Germline V gives CDR1 SGHAT, CDR2 FQNNGV. Trimming took off 7 bases at V and 3 bases at J, with 12 bases between the two ends. The CDR3 nucleotides read TGTGCCAGCACGCGAACGGGGGACTATGGCTACACCTTC. This sequence encodes CASTRTGDYGYTF.

DNA of the CDR3: TGCAGCGTTGCGTGGGTAGGCTTTGAAGGTCAGGAGCAGTACTTC. Residues: CSVAWVGFEGQEQYF. This chain joins TRBV29-1 and TRBJ2-7, with D unclear. Germline lookup yields CDR1 SQVTM and CDR2 ANQGSEA. The CDR3 runs to 15 residues. V lost 4 bases and J 7 bases, leaving 23 bases between the germline ends.

In its sample, this clonotype was seen many times. The chain couples TRBV27 to TRBJ1-2, with D uncertain. This CDR3 comprises 16 residues. Germline-derived CDR1 and CDR2 are MNHEY and SMNVEV (reference sequence). The germline V and J ends were trimmed by 0 bases and 8 bases, with 19 bases remaining between them. Here the CDR3 reads CASSLSTAPGGLGYTF. The DNA for the CDR3 is TGTGCCAGCAGTTTATCGACGGCCCCTGGAGGCCTCGGCTACACCTTC.

The table lists this clonotype with many counts. The genes are TRBV7-2 and TRBJ1-5; no definite D call. Per the germline V gene, CDR1 is SGHTA and CDR2 is FQGNSA. The CDR3 is made up of 14 amino acids. The V and J ends lost 5 bases and 7 bases respectively, with 15 bases between them. Here the CDR3 DNA reads TGTGCCAGCAGCCCGAGTAGGGTGCGACAGCCCCAGCATTTT. The encoded protein is CASSPSRVRQPQHF.

Ten or more counts support this clonotype. The J gene is TRBJ1-1, the V gene TRBV7-9; D is perhaps TRBD1 (5 bases). Germline V gives CDR1 SEHNR, CDR2 FQNEAQ (reference sequence). V was clipped by 5 bases and J by 4 bases, with 11 bases between them. This CDR3 is 13 amino acids long. In DNA form, the CDR3 reads TGTGCCAGCAGCCCAAGGGGAAGCACTGAAGCTTTCTTT. It codes for CASSPRGSTEAFF.

This clonotype came up many times. V is TRBV7-2 and J is TRBJ1-2; no firm D call. The CDR3 length is 14 residues. V was shortened by 4 bases and J by 6 bases, with 15 bases between the two germline ends. The germline V gene encodes CDR1 SGHTA and CDR2 FQGNSA. CDR3 amino acids: CASSSERGIHGYTF. CDR3 coding DNA: TGTGCCAGCAGCTCCGAACGGGGAATTCATGGCTACACCTTC.

This clonotype was counted at least ten times. The genes are TRBV4-1 and TRBJ1-2; D uncertain. From germline, CDR1 is MGHRA and CDR2 YSYEKL. This CDR3 spans 14 amino acids. The V gene lost 0 bases and the J gene lost 8 bases, with 13 bases spanning the gap. DNA for the CDR3: TGCGCCAGCAGCCAAGATTCGGCTGGGATCGGCTACACCTTC. The encoded protein is CASSQDSAGIGYTF.

This clonotype was seen repeatedly, ten times or more. The CDR3 DNA sequence: TGTGCCAGCAGTTACGGGGATAATTCACCCCTCCACTTT. Residues: CASSYGDNSPLHF. The genes are TRBV6-5 and TRBJ1-6; D is unresolved. The germline V and J ends were trimmed by 2 bases and 5 bases, with 4 bases remaining between them. CDR3 length: 13 amino acids. Germline V gene lookup returns CDR1 MNHEY and CDR2 SVGAGI.